The rows below give T cell receptor beta chains drawn from one sample of a study of T cell repertoires in cytomegalovirus infection. MiXCR, applied by TCRdb to the reads, yields one record per CDR3 protein. The sample lists 600,000 to 800,000 distinct CDR3 sequences, 20% to 25% seen once, with under 8.5% in the top ten. Sequencing input: CD8+ T cells from PBMCs. The receptors originated from a human donor in good health (CMV status not recorded). Some clones in this sample may be carry-over from other donors' samples. Each CDR3 is given with its conserved first and last residue. D genes are given only for firm matches. The listing skips clone size in some rows; elsewhere it reads once, few, many or a size class.

>.|TRBV12-5|.|TRBJ2-1
CASGLVLSDEQFF
TGTGCTAGTGGTTTGGTACTTTCAGATGAGCAGTTCTTC
>.|TRBV7-9|.|TRBJ2-5
CASSLVAEMETQYF
TGTGCCAGCAGCTTAGTGGCTGAGATGGAGACCCAGTACTTC
>many|TRBV7-9|.|TRBJ1-4
CASSFLDRPETNEKLFF
TGTGCCAGCAGCTTCCTAGACCGGCCCGAGACTAATGAAAAACTGTTTTTT
>.|TRBV7-3|.|TRBJ2-1
CASSAYNGYNEQFF
TGTGCCAGCAGCGCCTACAATGGGTACAATGAGCAGTTCTTC
>many|TRBV27|TRBD2|TRBJ2-1
CASSLTAGGEQFF
TGTGCCAGCAGCCTGACAGCGGGGGGAGAGCAGTTCTTC
>.|TRBV2|TRBD2|TRBJ2-7
CASSETLAGTRNYEQYF
TGTGCCAGCAGTGAAACGTTAGCGGGGACCAGAAACTACGAGCAGTACTTC
>.|TRBV7-8|TRBD2|TRBJ2-1
CASSLGSSGNFYNEQFF
TGTGCCAGCAGCTTAGGCTCTAGCGGGAATTTCTACAATGAGCAGTTCTTC
>.|TRBV6-2/TRBV6-3|TRBD2|TRBJ2-1
CASSLGRGGVEQFF
TGTGCCAGCAGTTTAGGACGGGGGGGCGTTGAGCAGTTCTTC
>few|TRBV6-4|.|TRBJ1-2
CASSAGTQGRGYTF
TGTGCCAGCAGCGCCGGGACCCAGGGACGAGGCTACACCTTC
>.|TRBV12-5|TRBD1|TRBJ2-1
CASGFGTGDEQFF
TGTGCTAGTGGTTTCGGGACAGGGGATGAGCAGTTCTTC
>.|TRBV5-8|.|TRBJ2-1
CASSLDGVAGHNEQFF
TGTGCCAGCAGCTTGGATGGTGTGGCGGGGCACAATGAGCAGTTCTTC
>many|TRBV6-5|.|TRBJ2-5
CASSYSWGSLGETQYF
TGTGCCAGCAGTTATTCCTGGGGCTCGCTGGGGGAGACCCAGTACTTC
>.|TRBV4-1|.|TRBJ1-6
CASSQAVNSPLHF
TGCGCCAGCAGTCAGGCAGTAAATTCACCCCTCCACTTT
>.|TRBV15|TRBD2|TRBJ2-2
CATSRDPWSVAGTGELFF
TGTGCCACCAGCAGAGACCCGTGGTCAGTAGCGGGCACCGGGGAGCTGTTTTTT
>many|TRBV7-2|.|TRBJ1-2
CASSQAGSRADGYTF
TGTGCCAGCAGCCAGGCGGGCAGTCGGGCTGATGGCTACACCTTC
>.|TRBV7-9|TRBD2|TRBJ2-3
CASSSGTSGGLTDTQYF
TGTGCCAGCAGCTCCGGGACTAGCGGGGGGTTGACAGATACGCAGTATTTT
>few|TRBV9|.|TRBJ2-1
CASSVGEGGYNEQFF
TGTGCCAGCAGCGTAGGAGAAGGGGGTTACAATGAGCAGTTCTTC
>few|TRBV2|.|TRBJ2-1
CASLETGVYNEQFF
TGTGCCAGCCTCGAGACGGGGGTCTACAATGAGCAGTTCTTC
>many|TRBV7-6|.|TRBJ2-3
CASSLVRDRKIDTQYF
TGTGCCAGCAGCTTAGTAAGGGATAGAAAGATAGATACGCAGTATTTT
>few|TRBV25-1|.|TRBJ1-1
CASSEGHRQGTEAFF
TGTGCCAGCAGTGAGGGACACCGTCAAGGCACTGAAGCTTTCTTT
>.|TRBV20-1|.|TRBJ2-7
CSAREWDGVYEQYF
TGCAGTGCTAGAGAGTGGGACGGAGTCTACGAGCAGTACTTC
>.|TRBV6-5|.|TRBJ2-2
CASSYAVLVNTGELFF
TGTGCCAGCAGTTACGCAGTTCTTGTGAACACCGGGGAGCTGTTTTTT
>many|TRBV6-2/TRBV6-3|.|TRBJ1-2
CASTLLRTGVEGYTF
TGTGCCAGCACCTTACTACGGACGGGGGTCGAGGGCTACACCTTC
>.|TRBV5-8|.|TRBJ2-1
CASTSNREHNEQFF
TGTGCCAGCACAAGCAACAGGGAACACAATGAGCAGTTCTTC
>.|TRBV6-5|.|TRBJ2-3
CASSARGTDTQYF
TGTGCCAGCAGTGCTAGGGGGACGGATACGCAGTATTTT
>.|TRBV28|.|TRBJ1-6
CASSLGGGSPLHF
TGTGCCAGCAGTCTCGGGGGGGGTTCACCCCTCCACTTT
>few|TRBV19|TRBD2|TRBJ2-5
CASSMSPRLAAILQETQYF
TGTGCCAGTAGTATGTCCCCTCGGCTAGCGGCGATACTCCAAGAGACCCAGTACTTC
>.|TRBV29-1|TRBD2|TRBJ2-1
CSVVSGGYNEQFF
TGCAGCGTTGTTAGCGGGGGCTACAATGAGCAGTTCTTC
>few|TRBV20-1|.|TRBJ2-1
CSAVQGSNEQFF
TGCAGTGCTGTACAAGGTTCCAATGAGCAGTTCTTC
>few|TRBV19|.|TRBJ2-2
CASTDPLAGELFF
TGTGCCAGTACCGACCCCCTTGCCGGGGAGCTGTTTTTT
>few|TRBV5-1|.|TRBJ1-1
CASRGGEHTEAFF
TGCGCCAGCAGGGGGGGCGAGCACACTGAAGCTTTCTTT
>.|TRBV10-3|.|TRBJ1-1
CAISESGGGTEAFF
TGTGCCATCAGTGAGTCCGGGGGGGGGACTGAAGCTTTCTTT
>.|TRBV6-5|.|TRBJ1-2
CASSTRTSLLYGYTF
TGTGCCAGCAGTACACGGACGTCTTTACTCTATGGCTACACCTTC
>.|TRBV7-9|.|TRBJ1-1
CASSRPSAANTEAFF
TGTGCCAGCAGCCGCCCTTCGGCGGCAAACACTGAAGCTTTCTTT
>many|TRBV7-9|.|TRBJ1-2
CASSLALNYGYTF
TGTGCCAGCAGCTTAGCTCTTAACTATGGCTACACCTTC
>.|TRBV10-3|TRBD1|TRBJ2-7
CAITNGGQGNYEQYF
TGTGCCATCACCAACGGGGGACAGGGGAACTACGAGCAGTACTTC
>many|TRBV7-9|.|TRBJ1-4
CASSSGGGEMFF
TGTGCCAGCAGCTCCGGCGGGGGGGAAATGTTTTTT
>.|TRBV7-2|.|TRBJ1-1
CASSAQGVQFEAFF
TGTGCCAGCAGCGCCCAAGGGGTACAGTTTGAAGCTTTCTTT
>many|TRBV6-6|.|TRBJ1-5
CASSYVGNQPQHF
TGTGCCAGCAGTTATGTTGGCAATCAGCCCCAGCATTTT
>few|TRBV29-1|TRBD1|TRBJ1-4
CSVRGPANEKLFF
TGCAGTGTAAGGGGGCCGGCTAATGAAAAACTGTTTTTT
>.|TRBV7-9|.|TRBJ1-1
CASSPPGGHTEAFF
TGTGCCAGCAGCCCTCCGGGGGGCCATACTGAAGCTTTCTTT
>many|TRBV6-2/TRBV6-3|.|TRBJ2-4
CASSDRTLAKNIQYF
TGTGCCAGCAGTGACAGGACCTTAGCCAAAAACATTCAGTACTTC
>few|TRBV5-4|.|TRBJ2-1
CASSPSGRNEQFF
TGTGCCAGCAGCCCATCGGGGAGGAATGAGCAGTTCTTC
>.|TRBV20-1|.|TRBJ1-6
CSATSPLHF
TGCAGTGCCACTTCACCCCTCCACTTT
>many|TRBV7-9|TRBD1|TRBJ2-5
CASSSGTASYQETQYF
TGTGCCAGCAGCTCCGGGACAGCGAGTTACCAAGAGACCCAGTACTTC
>many|TRBV5-6|.|TRBJ1-2
CASTVTVRRDSFNNYGYTF
TGTGCCAGCACCGTGACTGTGCGGCGTGACAGCTTTAATAACTATGGCTACACCTTC
>many|TRBV7-6|TRBD2|TRBJ2-5
CASSFDPGLAGTQYF
TGTGCCAGCAGCTTCGATCCGGGACTAGCGGGGACCCAGTACTTC
>.|TRBV6-2/TRBV6-3|TRBD2|TRBJ2-5
CATKTSAYQETQYF
TGTGCCACCAAGACTAGCGCGTACCAAGAGACCCAGTACTTC
>.|TRBV6-6|TRBD1|TRBJ1-2
CASSPRQGYYYGYTF
TGTGCCAGCAGCCCTCGACAGGGGTATTACTATGGCTACACCTTC
>.|TRBV29-1|.|TRBJ1-1
CSVVGGAGEAFF
TGCAGCGTTGTGGGGGGCGCGGGTGAAGCTTTCTTT
>few|TRBV5-4|.|TRBJ1-4
CASSLRPVNEKLFF
TGTGCCAGCAGCCTTCGTCCTGTTAATGAAAAACTGTTTTTT